This entry lists 21 T cell receptor beta chains sequenced from one sample in a study of circulating and synovial CD4+ cells in juvenile arthritis. Only in-frame clones appear in the TCRdb table, and some are missing; sequencing was by immunoSEQ multiplex PCR. This table has fewer than 35,000 clones, 80% to 95% appearing once. Sequencing was carried out using CD4+ T cells from blood. These receptors were collected from a human donor with juvenile idiopathic arthritis.

V gene TRBV7-3 combines with J gene TRBJ2-6; 7 bases map to TRBD2. The V gene's germline CDR1 is SGHTA and CDR2 FQGTGA. The CDR3 has 19 amino acids. Losses at the gene ends were 4 bases for V and 1 base for J; bases not matched to a gene: 13. CDR3 residues: CASSSLPRGVNSGANVLTF. CDR3 sequence (DNA): TGTGCCAGCAGCTCCCTTCCCCGGGGGGTTAATTCTGGGGCCAACGTCCTGACTTTC.

This sequence joins TRBV5-1 and TRBJ2-3, with D maybe TRBD1 (6 bases). The length of the CDR3 is 14 residues. Trimming cost V 4 bases and J 2 bases, with 11 bases left between them. Germline loops: CDR1 SGHRS, CDR2 YFSETQ. The CDR3 loop reads CASSQGRNTDTQYF. The CDR3 nucleotides are TGCGCCAGCAGCCAGGGGCGGAACACAGATACGCAGTATTTT.

The rearrangement uses TRBV7-8 and TRBJ2-5, with D possibly TRBD2 on 5 matching bases. Germline CDR1 and CDR2: SGHVS and FQNEAQ. The CDR3 covers 11 residues. V was shortened by 0 bases and J by 9 bases, with 5 bases between the two germline ends. The CDR3 protein is CASSLAGAQYF. As DNA, the CDR3 is TGTGCCAGCAGCTTAGCGGGAGCCCAGTACTTC.

The chain links TRBV5-1 to TRBJ2-5; maybe TRBD2 (7 bases). Per the germline V gene, CDR1 is SGHRS and CDR2 is YFSETQ. The CDR3 has 15 amino acids. Trimming left V 0 bases short and J 1 base short, with 10 bases between. CDR3 in DNA: TGCGCCAGCAGCTTGGTCGGGGGGCTCCAAGAGACCCAGTACTTC. It yields the protein CASSLVGGLQETQYF.

The genes are TRBV27 and TRBJ1-2, with a tentative D call TRBD1 (6 bases). Per germline, CDR1 MNHEY and CDR2 SMNVEV (reference sequence). V was pared by 2 bases and J by 6 bases, with 16 bases between. There are 15 residues in the CDR3. In DNA, the CDR3 is TGTGCCAGCAGTTTAAGCCGGGGCGGGGGCAATGGCTACACCTTC. Its protein is CASSLSRGGGNGYTF.

The chain uses TRBV5-1 and TRBJ2-3; tentatively, D is TRBD2 (6 bases). V shed 8 bases and J shed 2 bases, with 15 bases lying between them. CDR3 size: 14 residues. CDR1 and CDR2 from the germline V gene are SGHRS and YFSETQ. The CDR3 DNA follows: TGCGCCAGTAGATTGACGGGACTCACAGATACGCAGTATTTT. Protein sequence: CASRLTGLTDTQYF.

This chain connects TRBV10-1 to TRBJ1-1; weak D call: TRBD1 (6 bases). CDR3 length equals 14 residues. The V end was cut by 4 bases, the J end by 1 base, with 10 bases between. Per germline, CDR1 WNHNN and CDR2 SYGVQD (reference sequence). In DNA, the CDR3 is TGCGCCAGCAGTGCTACGGGACAGAACACTGAAGCTTTCTTT. This gives the protein CASSATGQNTEAFF.

The chain combines TRBV7-8 with TRBJ2-7; TRBD2 matches 8 bases. This CDR3 has 14 residues. The junction had 11 bases not matched to a gene; V was cut back by 8 bases and J by 5 bases. Germline values: CDR1 SGHVS, CDR2 FQNEAQ. The CDR3 here is CASFYERESHEQYF. The CDR3 coding sequence is TGTGCCAGCTTTTATGAGCGGGAGTCCCACGAGCAGTACTTC. The variable domain in full, with the rest retrieved from reference TRBV7-8 and TRBJ2-7, is GAGVSQSPRYKVAKRGQDVALRCDPISGHVSLFWYQQALGQGPEFLTYFQNEAQLDKSGLPSDRFFAERPEGSVSTLKIQRTQQEDSAVYLCASFYERESHEQYFGPGTRLTVT.

The chain links TRBV19 to TRBJ1-1; TRBD1 matches 9 bases. CDR1 is LNHDA, CDR2 SQIVND, per germline (reference sequence). This CDR3 has 19 residues. The trim removed 2 bases at V and 1 base at J, leaving 14 bases unmatched. The CDR3 nucleotides read TGTGCCAGTAGTATATTTTCGGGGGACAGGGTCGTGAGGAACACTGAAGCTTTCTTT. Encoded protein: CASSIFSGDRVVRNTEAFF.

J is TRBJ1-5 and V is TRBV28; the match to TRBD1 covers 7 bases. CDR3 size: 16 residues. Germline lookup yields CDR1 MDHEN and CDR2 SYDVKM. V lost 5 bases and J lost 7; bases outside the gene matches: 14. CDR3 in DNA: TGTGCCAGCAGTCCCCGGACGAGGGGGCGCGGGCAGCCCCAGCATTTT. Amino acids: CASSPRTRGRGQPQHF.

This chain links TRBV5-1 with TRBJ2-7; D ambiguous. With 4 bases removed from V and 2 bases from J, the gap between germline ends came to 13 bases. The germline gives CDR1 SGHRS, CDR2 YFSETQ. There are 14 residues in the CDR3. This CDR3 is CASSPPETAYEQYF. DNA for the CDR3: TGCGCCAGCAGCCCACCGGAAACAGCCTACGAGCAGTACTTC.

The chain has TRBV6-1 and TRBJ2-5, with a weak D call TRBD1 (6 bases). This CDR3 is 15 amino acids long. Trimming pared 6 bases from V and 4 bases from J, leaving 18 bases between. Germline loops: CDR1 MNHNS, CDR2 SASEGT. CDR3 residues: CASSASRGSRETQYF. CDR3 bases: TGTGCCAGCAGCGCAAGTAGGGGGTCCCGAGAGACCCAGTACTTC.

This chain links TRBV11-2 with TRBJ2-7; TRBD2 matches 12 bases. This CDR3 spans 17 amino acids. Germline CDR1 reads SGHAT; CDR2 reads FQNNGV. The ends lost 3 bases at V and 6 bases at J; junction bases unmatched: 12. Here the CDR3 reads CASSFRVGLAGNFEQYF. In DNA form, the CDR3 reads TGTGCCAGCAGCTTCCGCGTCGGACTAGCGGGGAACTTCGAGCAGTACTTC.

This rearrangement joins TRBV11-2 to TRBJ1-5, with 10 bases that match TRBD1. Germline values: CDR1 SGHAT, CDR2 FQNNGV. J lost 4 bases, V lost 5 bases, and 2 bases had no gene match. This CDR3 is 14 amino acids long. The CDR3 sequence: CASSQDRGNQPQHF. The CDR3 nucleotides read TGTGCCAGCAGCCAGGACAGGGGGAATCAGCCCCAGCATTTT.

There are a few counts of this clone. The CDR3 region has the DNA TGTGCCTGGAGTGTAAAAACAGGGGGCGATGAAGCTTTCTTT. It encodes CAWSVKTGGDEAFF. The rearrangement uses TRBV30 and TRBJ1-1, with TRBD1 matching over 9 bases. V lost 0 bases and J lost 7; bases outside the gene matches: 6. Looked up from germline, CDR1 is GTSNPN and CDR2 is SVGIG (reference sequence). This CDR3 comprises 14 residues.

J is TRBJ1-6 and V is TRBV18, with TRBD1 matching over 11 bases. The CDR3 is 16 amino acids. The germline V gene encodes CDR1 KGHSH and CDR2 LQKENI. The trim removed 3 bases at V and 10 bases at J, leaving 8 bases unmatched. Here the CDR3 reads CASSPNGQGAGSPLHF. The CDR3 coding sequence is TGTGCCAGCTCACCCAACGGACAGGGGGCTGGGTCACCCCTCCACTTT.

The chain uses TRBV20-1 and TRBJ2-3; tentatively, D is TRBD2 (6 bases). This CDR3 is built from 11 residues. Per germline, CDR1 DFQATT and CDR2 SNEGSKA (reference sequence). V was shortened by 7 bases and J by 4 bases, with 9 bases between the two germline ends. CDR3 sequence reads: CSGEVADTQYF. CDR3 in DNA: TGCAGTGGGGAGGTGGCAGATACGCAGTATTTT.

V and J are TRBV4-2 and TRBJ2-1; D not certain. CDR1 and CDR2 from the germline V gene are LGHNA and YNFKEQ. The CDR3 loop spans 16 amino acids. V lost 1 base and J lost 9, with 19 bases in between. CDR3 loop: CASSQVGSIGGGEQFF. DNA for the CDR3: TGTGCCAGCAGCCAAGTGGGTTCAATAGGCGGTGGTGAGCAGTTCTTC.

The genes are TRBV2 and TRBJ2-5, with TRBD1 matching over 7 bases. The germline V gene encodes CDR1 SNHLY and CDR2 FYNNEI. V was pared by 4 bases and J by 1 base, with 3 bases of the junction left unmatched. This CDR3 spans 14 amino acids. The CDR3 protein is CASSAGTVQETQYF. DNA for the CDR3: TGTGCCAGCAGTGCGGGGACAGTCCAAGAGACCCAGTACTTC. Full variable domain (outside the CDR3, taken from reference TRBV2 and TRBJ2-5): EPEVTQTPSHQVTQMGQEVILRCVPISNHLYFYWYRQILGQKVEFLVSFYNNEISEKSEIFDDQFSVERPDGSNFTLKIRSTKLEDSAMYFCASSAGTVQETQYFGPGTRLLVL.

This sequence joins TRBV5-1 and TRBJ2-2, with a weak D call TRBD2 (6 bases). The germline V and J ends were trimmed by 3 bases and 0 bases, with 15 bases remaining between them. Germline assignment: CDR1 SGHRS and CDR2 YFSETQ. CDR3 length: 17 residues. The CDR3: CASSWRTTPANTGELFF. The DNA for the CDR3 is TGCGCCAGCAGCTGGCGGACTACCCCCGCGAACACCGGGGAGCTGTTTTTT.

V gene TRBV10-3 combines with J gene TRBJ2-1; D is undetermined. V lost 5 bases to trimming and J lost 10 bases, with 15 bases between them. The CDR3 length is 13 residues. The V gene's germline CDR1 is ENHRY and CDR2 SYGVKD. CDR3 loop: CAISSRRSEEQFF. DNA of the CDR3: TGTGCCATCAGTTCTAGACGGTCCGAAGAGCAGTTCTTC.